The 9 T cell receptor beta chains listed next were all sequenced from one sample in a study of sequential checkpoint blockade in melanoma (dated by TCRdb to 2018 to 2020). Receptor amplification or capture employed the immunoSEQ multiplex PCR assay. TCRdb holds this immuneACCESS table with in-frame rearrangements only. Some clones are missing; in checked studies, unresolved V genes explain under half, and the rest has no known cause. Counted in this sample were 6,000 or so clones; roughly 26% of them appeared once. 8.1% of the sample is taken by the ten largest. The label giving this sample's treatment or condition can be read as: randomized to nivolumab then ipilimumab (arm A) or the reverse (arm B). The source material was tumor tissue (inferred from file names), sampled from a patient given nivolumab and ipilimumab in sequence. These receptors all come from a human donor with melanoma.

Only a few counts were recorded for this clone. The V and J genes are TRBV19 and TRBJ2-7, with 7 bases fitting TRBD2. The length of the CDR3 is 16 residues. The V segment lost 6 bases and the J segment 4 bases; nucleotides outside the gene matches: 15. Germline CDR1 is LNHDA and CDR2 is SQIVND (reference sequence). The CDR3 coding sequence is TGTGCCAGTAGCGTCGGATTGCTAGCGGATCTTTACGAGCAGTACTTC. This encodes CASSVGLLADLYEQYF. Supplemented by reference TRBV19 and TRBJ2-7, the full variable domain reads DGGITQSPKYLFRKEGQNVTLSCEQNLNHDAMYWYRQDPGQGLRLIYYSQIVNDFQKGDIAEGYSVSREKKESFPLTVTSAQKNPTAFYLCASSVGLLADLYEQYFGPGTRLTVT.

This clone has a count of ten or more. The J gene is TRBJ1-1, the V gene TRBV11-3; D remains unclear. The V gene's germline CDR1 is SGHNT and CDR2 YENEEA. This CDR3 has 15 amino acids. V lost 4 bases, J lost 0 bases, and 12 bases lay in between. CDR3 sequence reads: CASSWSGRMNTEAFF. The DNA for the CDR3 is TGTGCCAGCAGCTGGAGTGGGCGGATGAACACTGAAGCTTTCTTT.

In DNA form, the CDR3 reads TGCGCCAGCAGCTCGGGACTAGCGGGAGTTGCAGATACGCAGTATTTT. Protein: CASSSGLAGVADTQYF. The chain couples TRBV5-1 to TRBJ2-3; 14 nucleotides agree with TRBD2. CDR3 length: 16 residues. Germline CDR1 and CDR2: SGHRS and YFSETQ. J gave up 4 bases and V 3 bases, and 4 bases lay outside the gene matches. The entire variable domain, with the rest obtained from reference TRBV5-1 and TRBJ2-3, is as follows: KAGVTQTPRYLIKTRGQQVTLSCSPISGHRSVSWYQQTPGQGLQFLFEYFSETQRNKGNFPGRFSGRQFSNSRSEMNVSTLELGDSALYLCASSSGLAGVADTQYFGPGTRLTVL.

This clone came up a few times. DNA for the CDR3: TGTGCCAGCCACGAGGTGGAGGCAGGGGGGCCCCTCAATGAAAAACTGTTTTTT. Protein: CASHEVEAGGPLNEKLFF. J is TRBJ1-4 and V is TRBV6-8; 7 positions match TRBD1. Germline trimming cut 8 bases from V and 5 bases from J; bases unmatched to any gene: 20. The CDR3 is made up of 18 amino acids. The germline V gene encodes CDR1 MNHGY and CDR2 SAAAGT.

The chain is built from TRBV18 and TRBJ1-5; possible D gene TRBD1, 6 bases. Germline CDR1 is KGHSH and CDR2 is LQKENI. The CDR3 runs to 17 residues. Trimming shortened V by 5 bases and J by 7 bases, and 24 bases separated the two germline ends. This CDR3 reads CASSTGRGTVVGQPQHF. As DNA, the CDR3 is TGTGCCAGCTCAACAGGGAGAGGCACCGTCGTTGGCCAGCCCCAGCATTTT.

The CDR3 loop is CASSQETTYTQYF. The CDR3 coding sequence is TGCGCCAGCAGCCAAGAAACGACCTACACGCAGTATTTT. The chain couples TRBV4-1 to TRBJ2-3; no reliable D call. The CDR3 loop spans 13 amino acids. With 0 bases removed from V and 9 bases from J, the gap between germline ends came to 10 bases. Germline V lookup: CDR1 MGHRA, CDR2 YSYEKL.

This clone was observed many times. The V gene is TRBV11-3, the J gene TRBJ2-5; TRBD2 aligns across 11 bases. V was clipped by 5 bases and J by 2 bases; unmatched bases: 4. The V gene's germline CDR1 is SGHNT and CDR2 YENEEA. The length of the CDR3 is 15 residues. CDR3 residues: CASSKGLAEQETQYF. As DNA, the CDR3 is TGTGCCAGCAGCAAGGGACTAGCGGAACAAGAGACCCAGTACTTC.

In this sample, this clone turned up many times. This chain links TRBV11-3 with TRBJ1-2; TRBD1 might be the D (6 bases). V was trimmed by 3 bases and J by 11 bases, leaving 19 bases between them. The V gene's germline CDR1 is SGHNT and CDR2 YENEEA. This CDR3 has 14 amino acids. CDR3: CASSFAGGQRSYTF. The CDR3, as DNA: TGTGCCAGCAGCTTCGCCGGGGGCCAGAGGAGTTACACCTTC. Combining the CDR3 with reference TRBV11-3 and TRBJ1-2 gives the whole variable domain EAGVVQSPRYKIIEKKQPVAFWCNPISGHNTLYWYLQNLGQGPELLIRYENEEAVDDSQLPKDRFSAERLKGVDSTLKIQPAELGDSAVYLCASSFAGGQRSYTFGSGTRLTVV.

J is TRBJ2-2 and V is TRBV19; D may be TRBD2 (6 bases). The CDR3 is 14 amino acids. The germline gives CDR1 LNHDA, CDR2 SQIVND (reference sequence). V lost 3 bases and J 3 bases, leaving 8 bases between the germline ends. The CDR3 loop reads CASSIWGDTGELFF. The DNA for the CDR3 is TGTGCCAGTAGTATTTGGGGGGACACCGGGGAGCTGTTTTTT.